The sequence of this T cell receptor (beta chain) was determined in a study of blood T cell repertoires in COVID-19. Study context: The origin of the acute and convalescent COVID-19 samples was the United States, Italy and Spain. From T cells, B-cell-depleted T cells, or PBMCs came the material, which was cDNA or gDNA.

As processed by the authors: Amplification from reference gene primers served as the basis for estimated nucleated cell counts. Here immunoSEQ multiplex PCR was the method, and the copy in TCRdb shows in-frame clones only, minus some. V and J calls and clone size come straight from that table; D and trimming were deduced from the DNA. The top ten clones hold 9.8% of a sample with 150,000 to 200,000 clones, around 82% of them seen once. Germline trimming cut 4 bases from V and 4 bases from J; bases unmatched to any gene: 13. Germline V CDR1 and CDR2: SGHNT, YYREEE (reference sequence). The CDR3 length is 16 residues.

The TCR originated in a woman older than 75 with acute or convalescent COVID-19. V gene TRBV5-4 combines with J gene TRBJ2-7; TRBD2 aligns across 8 bases. Sequencing was carried out using peripheral blood. For the CDR3, the DNA is TGTGCCAGCAGCCGGCCCGGCGGGAGGTCCCCTTACGAGCAGTACTTC. This encodes CASSRPGGRSPYEQYF. Supplemented by reference TRBV5-4 and TRBJ2-7, the full variable domain reads ETGVTQSPTHLIKTRGQQVTLRCSSQSGHNTVSWYQQALGQGPQFIFQYYREEENGRGNFPPRFSGLQFPNYSSELNVNALELDDSALYLCASSRPGGRSPYEQYFGPGTRLTVT.